This T cell receptor beta chain was sequenced for a study of CD8 T cells in ankylosing spondylitis. Whole-study results and caveats: Disease-linked clones reportedly showed significant enrichment in matched ankylosing spondylitis synovial fluid.

Each CDR3 protein is one row after TCRdb ran MiXCR on the 5' RACE reads. Of just over 350,000 distinct CDR3 sequences detected, approximately 22% appear once; the ten largest clones hold under 15%. V was trimmed by 1 base and J by 4 bases, leaving 15 bases between them. The CDR3 has 16 amino acids. The germline V gene encodes CDR1 LGHDT and CDR2 YNNKEL (reference sequence). Comment on this clonotype: Its antigen is not known.

This chain uses TRBV3-1 with TRBJ2-3; TRBD2 might be the D (6 bases). This TCR was sampled from a male donor with ankylosing spondylitis or in good health (not recorded which). The sample taken for sequencing was blood, either unsorted or a sorted T cell fraction (not recorded which). The DNA for the CDR3 is TGTGCCAGCAGCCAAGTGATTGGGGACTGGGCAGATACGCAGTATTTT. Amino acid sequence: CASSQVIGDWADTQYF.